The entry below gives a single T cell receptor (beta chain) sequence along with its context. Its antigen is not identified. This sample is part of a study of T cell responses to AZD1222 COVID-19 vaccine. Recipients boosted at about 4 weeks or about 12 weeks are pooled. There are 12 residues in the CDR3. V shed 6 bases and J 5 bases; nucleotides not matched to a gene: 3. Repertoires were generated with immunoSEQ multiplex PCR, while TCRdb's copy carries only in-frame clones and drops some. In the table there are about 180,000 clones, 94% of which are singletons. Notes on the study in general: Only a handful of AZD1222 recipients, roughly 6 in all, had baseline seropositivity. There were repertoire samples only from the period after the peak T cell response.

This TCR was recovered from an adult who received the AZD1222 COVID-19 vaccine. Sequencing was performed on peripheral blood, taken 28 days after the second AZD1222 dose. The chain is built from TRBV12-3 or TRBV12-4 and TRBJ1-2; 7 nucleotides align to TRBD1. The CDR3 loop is CASSARGYGYTF. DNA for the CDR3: TGTGCCAGCAGCGCCAGGGGGTATGGCTACACCTTC.